This passage covers 8 T cell receptor beta chains from one sample sequenced in a study of blood T cells in healthy people across ages. Primed by a sample-barcoded 5' primer and a J-beta primer mix, a second PCR proceeded for about 6 to 11 cycles. MiXCR, applied by TCRdb to the 5' RACE reads, yields one record per CDR3 protein. The repertoire has 800,000 or so distinct CDR3 sequences, around 62% of them found once; the top ten carry around a quarter. The sequenced sample was blood. Receptors were obtained from a man in his thirties or forties in good health.

CDR3 amino acids: CASSSRTPPVYGEQYF. DNA for the CDR3: TGTGCCAGCAGTTCCAGAACCCCTCCCGTCTATGGGGAGCAGTACTTC. The genes are TRBV6-2 or TRBV6-3 and TRBJ2-4; D is possibly TRBD2 (5 bases). Germline V gene sequence: CDR1 MNHEY, CDR2 SVGEGT. The CDR3 totals 16 residues. Trimming removed 4 bases at V and 13 bases at J, with 26 bases between.

This clonotype was counted a few times. The V and J genes are TRBV2 and TRBJ2-1, with 10 bases identical to TRBD2. V lost 4 bases, J lost 9 bases, and 12 bases stayed unmatched. This CDR3 has 16 amino acids. Germline V CDR1 and CDR2: SNHLY, FYNNEI. The CDR3 DNA reads as TGTGCCAGCAGTGCATTAGCGGGGGGCATCACTGGTGAGCAGTTCTTC. This translates into CASSALAGGITGEQFF.

This clonotype was counted a few times. This rearrangement joins TRBV10-3 to TRBJ2-4; D call uncertain. CDR1 ENHRY and CDR2 SYGVKD come from the germline V gene. Trimming stripped 4 bases from V and 8 bases from J, with 15 bases between. This CDR3 comprises 14 residues. As DNA, the CDR3 is TGTGCCATCAGTGGAGGAAGGGCCGGGCACATTCAGTACTTC. This codes for CAISGGRAGHIQYF.

This chain connects TRBV20-1 to TRBJ2-7, with TRBD2 matching over 7 bases. Germline V gene lookup returns CDR1 DFQATT and CDR2 SNEGSKA (reference sequence). The V gene end was trimmed by 4 bases and the J gene end by 3 bases; junction bases not matched to a gene: 6. The CDR3 sequence is 13 residues long. This CDR3 is CSAIPGRVYEQYF. The CDR3 nucleotides are TGCAGTGCTATTCCAGGGAGGGTCTACGAGCAGTACTTC.

The J gene is TRBJ2-7, the V gene TRBV6-2 or TRBV6-3; TRBD1 matches at 8 bases. The trim removed 5 bases at V and 1 base at J, leaving 7 bases unmatched. Per the germline V gene, CDR1 is MNHEY and CDR2 is SVGEGT. The CDR3 runs 15 residues. The CDR3 protein is CASSAPGTGSYEQYF. The CDR3 nucleotides read TGTGCCAGCAGTGCTCCCGGGACAGGATCCTACGAGCAGTACTTC.

This clonotype has just a few counts. This sequence joins TRBV9 and TRBJ1-1; D unclear. The CDR3 consists of 14 residues. V was pared by 3 bases and J by 0 bases, with 9 bases between. CDR1 and CDR2 from the germline V gene are SGDLS and YYNGEE. Written as DNA, the CDR3 is TGTGCCAGCAGCGGAAAAACCCTGAACACTGAAGCTTTCTTT. Translating gives CASSGKTLNTEAFF.

The chain is built from TRBV7-2 and TRBJ2-3; 9 nucleotides align to TRBD2. This CDR3 comprises 14 residues. The germline gives CDR1 SGHTA, CDR2 FQGNSA. Trimming at V came to 10 bases and at J to 2 bases, leaving 7 bases not matched to a gene. DNA of the CDR3: TGTGCCACCGTCCCGGGACTAGCCACAGATACGCAGTATTTT. This gives the protein CATVPGLATDTQYF.

V is TRBV4-3 and J is TRBJ2-1; TRBD1 is a possible D gene (6 bases). V was clipped by 3 bases and J by 8 bases, with 11 bases between them. The germline CDR1 and CDR2 sequences are LGHNA and YSLEER. This CDR3 region has 13 residues. The CDR3 DNA is TGCGCCAGCAGCCATCAACAGGGCTATGAGCAGTTCTTC. Protein product: CASSHQQGYEQFF.